This T cell receptor (beta chain) was captured in a study of identical twins. Study observations and caveats: Weaker excess twin sharing was observed in beta out-of-frame sequences. The abundant beta clonotypes from cord blood had fewer insertions, and memory repertoires had none of this. Models underestimated out-of-frame TCR alpha sharing in monozygotic twins.

MiXCR, applied by TCRdb to the 5' RACE reads, yields one record per CDR3 protein. The table has 350,000 or so distinct CDR3 sequences, 9% seen once; the top ten hold approximately 8.9%. The table lists this clonotype with many counts. Its antigen is still unknown. The sequenced sample was naive T cells sorted from blood. This clonotype originated in a woman between 50 and 59 years old in good health.

The CDR3 loop reads CASSQASVPRSRSQETQYF. In DNA, the CDR3 is TGTGCCAGCAGCCAAGCTAGCGTTCCGAGGTCACGTTCCCAAGAGACCCAGTACTTC. The chain is built from TRBV3-1 and TRBJ2-5, with D maybe TRBD2 (6 bases). The CDR3 covers 19 residues. Trimming left V 1 base short and J 1 base short, with 22 bases between. The germline V gene encodes CDR1 LGHDT and CDR2 YNNKEL (reference sequence).